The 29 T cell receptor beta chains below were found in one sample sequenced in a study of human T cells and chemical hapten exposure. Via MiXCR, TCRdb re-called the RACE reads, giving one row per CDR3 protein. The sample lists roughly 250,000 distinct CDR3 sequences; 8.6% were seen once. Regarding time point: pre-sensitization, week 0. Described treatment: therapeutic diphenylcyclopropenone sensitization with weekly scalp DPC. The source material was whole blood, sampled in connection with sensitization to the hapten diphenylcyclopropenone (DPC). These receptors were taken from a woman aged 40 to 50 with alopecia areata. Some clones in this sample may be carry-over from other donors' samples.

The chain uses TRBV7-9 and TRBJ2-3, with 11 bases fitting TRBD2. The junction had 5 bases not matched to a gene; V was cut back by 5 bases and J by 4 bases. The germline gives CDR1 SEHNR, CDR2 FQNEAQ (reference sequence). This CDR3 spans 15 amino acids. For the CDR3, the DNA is TGTGCCAGCAGCCTAACGGGACTAGCGGCAGATACGCAGTATTTT. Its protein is CASSLTGLAADTQYF.

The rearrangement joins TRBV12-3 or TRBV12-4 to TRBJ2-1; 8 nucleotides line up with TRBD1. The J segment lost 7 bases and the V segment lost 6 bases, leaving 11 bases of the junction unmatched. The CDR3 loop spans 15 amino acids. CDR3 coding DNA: TGTGCCAGCAGCGCACCGGGACAGGTTTTTAATGAGCAGTTCTTC. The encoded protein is CASSAPGQVFNEQFF.

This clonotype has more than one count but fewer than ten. The CDR3, as DNA: TGTGCCAGCAGTAACTTTCCAGACAGGCTTTCCGGGACTAGTTACACCGGGGAGCTGTTTTTT. Translating gives CASSNFPDRLSGTSYTGELFF. This chain connects TRBV28 to TRBJ2-2, with 8 bases matching TRBD2. This CDR3 has 21 amino acids. V was clipped by 5 bases and J by 3 bases; unmatched bases: 23. Germline-derived CDR1 and CDR2 are MDHEN and SYDVKM.

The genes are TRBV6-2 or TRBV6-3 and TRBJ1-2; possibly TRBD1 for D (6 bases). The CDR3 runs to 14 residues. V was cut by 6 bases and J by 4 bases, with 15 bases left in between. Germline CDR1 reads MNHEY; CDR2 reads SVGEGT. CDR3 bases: TGTGCCAGCAGGGGAGAAGGACAGAGCTATGGCTACACCTTC. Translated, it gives CASRGEGQSYGYTF.

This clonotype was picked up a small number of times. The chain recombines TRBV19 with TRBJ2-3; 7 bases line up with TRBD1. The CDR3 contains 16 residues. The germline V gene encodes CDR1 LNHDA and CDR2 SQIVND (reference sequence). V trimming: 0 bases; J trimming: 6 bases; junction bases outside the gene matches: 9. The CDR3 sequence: CASSIEGQTHRDTQYF. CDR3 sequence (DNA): TGTGCCAGTAGTATAGAGGGACAGACCCATAGGGATACGCAGTATTTT.

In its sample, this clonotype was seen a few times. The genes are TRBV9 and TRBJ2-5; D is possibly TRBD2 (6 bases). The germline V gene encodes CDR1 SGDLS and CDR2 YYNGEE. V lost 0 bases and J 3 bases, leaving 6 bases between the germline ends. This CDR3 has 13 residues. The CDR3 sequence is CASSVAGEETQYF. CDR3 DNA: TGTGCCAGCAGCGTAGCGGGGGAAGAGACCCAGTACTTC.

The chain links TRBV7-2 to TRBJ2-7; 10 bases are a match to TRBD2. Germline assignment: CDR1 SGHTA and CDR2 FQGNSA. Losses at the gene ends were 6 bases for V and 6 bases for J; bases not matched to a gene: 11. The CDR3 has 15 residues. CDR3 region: CASRPSGRASGEQYF. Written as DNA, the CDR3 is TGTGCCAGCAGACCAAGCGGGAGGGCGTCAGGCGAGCAGTACTTC.

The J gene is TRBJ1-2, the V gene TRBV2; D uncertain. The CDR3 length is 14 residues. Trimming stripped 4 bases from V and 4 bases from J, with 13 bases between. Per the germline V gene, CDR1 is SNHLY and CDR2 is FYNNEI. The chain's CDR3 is CASSGSARSYGYTF. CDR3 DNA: TGTGCCAGCAGTGGGTCGGCACGAAGCTATGGCTACACCTTC. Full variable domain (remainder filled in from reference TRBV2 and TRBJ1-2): EPEVTQTPSHQVTQMGQEVILRCVPISNHLYFYWYRQILGQKVEFLVSFYNNEISEKSEIFDDQFSVERPDGSNFTLKIRSTKLEDSAMYFCASSGSARSYGYTFGSGTRLTVV.

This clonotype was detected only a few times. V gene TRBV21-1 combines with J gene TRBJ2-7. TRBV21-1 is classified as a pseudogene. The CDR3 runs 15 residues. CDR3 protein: CASSKVGSTSYEQYF. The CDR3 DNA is TGTGCCAGCAGCAAAGTGGGCAGTACCTCCTACGAGCAGTACTTC.

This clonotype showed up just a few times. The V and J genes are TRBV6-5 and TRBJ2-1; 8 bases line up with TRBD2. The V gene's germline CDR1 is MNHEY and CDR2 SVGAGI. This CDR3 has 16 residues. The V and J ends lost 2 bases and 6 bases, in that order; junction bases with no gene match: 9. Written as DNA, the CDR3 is TGTGCCAGCAGTTACGCGGTCGGACTAGCAGGCAATGAGCAGTTCTTC. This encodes CASSYAVGLAGNEQFF.

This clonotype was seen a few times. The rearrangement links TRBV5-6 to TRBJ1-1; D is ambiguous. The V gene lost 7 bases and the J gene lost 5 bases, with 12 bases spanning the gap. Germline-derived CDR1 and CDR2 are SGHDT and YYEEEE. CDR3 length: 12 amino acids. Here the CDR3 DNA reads TGTGCCAGCGGGCCCGTTGGGACTGAAGCTTTCTTT. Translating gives CASGPVGTEAFF.

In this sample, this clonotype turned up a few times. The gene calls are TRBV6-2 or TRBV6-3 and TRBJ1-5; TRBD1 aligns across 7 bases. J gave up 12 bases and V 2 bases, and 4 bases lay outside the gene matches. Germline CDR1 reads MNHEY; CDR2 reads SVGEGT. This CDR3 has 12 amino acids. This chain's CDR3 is CASSYNRGSQHF. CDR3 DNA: TGTGCCAGCAGTTACAACAGGGGCAGCCAGCATTTT.

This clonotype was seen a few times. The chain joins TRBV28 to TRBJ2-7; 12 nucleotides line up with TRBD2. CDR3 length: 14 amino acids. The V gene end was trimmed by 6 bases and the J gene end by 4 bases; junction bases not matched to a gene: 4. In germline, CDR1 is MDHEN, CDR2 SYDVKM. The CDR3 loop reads CASSPSGRGYEQYF. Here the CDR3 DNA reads TGTGCCAGCAGCCCTAGCGGGAGGGGATACGAGCAGTACTTC.

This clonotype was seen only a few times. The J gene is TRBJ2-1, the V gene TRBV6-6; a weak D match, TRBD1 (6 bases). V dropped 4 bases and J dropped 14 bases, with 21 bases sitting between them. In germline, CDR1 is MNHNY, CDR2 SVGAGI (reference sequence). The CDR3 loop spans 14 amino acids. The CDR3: CASSFPGFVGQEFF. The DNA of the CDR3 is TGTGCCAGCAGTTTCCCCGGGTTCGTGGGACAAGAGTTCTTC.

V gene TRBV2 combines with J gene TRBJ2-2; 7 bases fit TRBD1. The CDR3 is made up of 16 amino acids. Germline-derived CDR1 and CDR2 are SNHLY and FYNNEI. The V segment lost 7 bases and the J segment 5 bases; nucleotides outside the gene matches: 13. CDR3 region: CASNQGQSLGTGELFF. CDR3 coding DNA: TGTGCCAGCAACCAGGGACAGAGCCTTGGAACCGGGGAGCTGTTTTTT.

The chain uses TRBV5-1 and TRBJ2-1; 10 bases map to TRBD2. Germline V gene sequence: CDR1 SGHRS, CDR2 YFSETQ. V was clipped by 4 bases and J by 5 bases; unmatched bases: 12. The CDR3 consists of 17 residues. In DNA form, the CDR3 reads TGCGCCAGCAGCATTACCGGACTAGCGGCCAATCACAATGAGCAGTTCTTC. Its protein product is CASSITGLAANHNEQFF.

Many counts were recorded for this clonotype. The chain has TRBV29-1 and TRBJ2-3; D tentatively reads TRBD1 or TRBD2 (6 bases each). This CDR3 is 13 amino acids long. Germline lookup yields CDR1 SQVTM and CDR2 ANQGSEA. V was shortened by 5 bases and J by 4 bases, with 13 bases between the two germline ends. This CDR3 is CSVFPGASDTQYF. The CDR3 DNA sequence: TGCAGCGTTTTTCCGGGGGCGTCAGATACGCAGTATTTT.

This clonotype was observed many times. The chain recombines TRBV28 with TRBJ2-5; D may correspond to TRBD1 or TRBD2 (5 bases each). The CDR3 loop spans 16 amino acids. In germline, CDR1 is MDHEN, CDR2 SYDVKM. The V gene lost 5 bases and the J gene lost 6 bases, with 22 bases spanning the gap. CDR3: CASSPLRAAGTQTQYF. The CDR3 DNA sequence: TGTGCCAGCAGTCCCCTACGGGCGGCAGGGACCCAGACCCAGTACTTC.

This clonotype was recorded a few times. CDR3: CSVPLWGTDTQYF. DNA for the CDR3: TGCAGCGTCCCTCTATGGGGCACAGATACGCAGTATTTT. V is TRBV29-1 and J is TRBJ2-3; D is unclear. Trimming removed 6 bases at V and 1 base at J, with 11 bases between. There are 13 residues in the CDR3. Germline assignment: CDR1 SQVTM and CDR2 ANQGSEA.

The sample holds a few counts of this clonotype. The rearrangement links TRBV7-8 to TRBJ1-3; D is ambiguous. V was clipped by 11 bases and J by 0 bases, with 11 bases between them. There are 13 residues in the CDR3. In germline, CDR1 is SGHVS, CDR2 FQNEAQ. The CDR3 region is CASRSHSGNTIYF. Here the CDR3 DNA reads TGTGCCTCACGATCCCACTCTGGAAACACCATATATTTT.

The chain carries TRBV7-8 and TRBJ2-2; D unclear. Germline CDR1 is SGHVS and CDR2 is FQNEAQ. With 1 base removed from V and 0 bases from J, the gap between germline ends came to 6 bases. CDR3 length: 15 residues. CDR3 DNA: TGTGCCAGCAGCTTAGGGCTGCCGAACACCGGGGAGCTGTTTTTT. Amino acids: CASSLGLPNTGELFF.

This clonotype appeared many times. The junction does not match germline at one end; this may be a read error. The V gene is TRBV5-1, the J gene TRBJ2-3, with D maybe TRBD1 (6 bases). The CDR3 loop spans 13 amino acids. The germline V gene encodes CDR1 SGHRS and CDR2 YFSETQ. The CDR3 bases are TGTGCCAGCAGCCGGACAGGCACAGATACGCAGTATTTT. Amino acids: CASSRTGTDTQYF. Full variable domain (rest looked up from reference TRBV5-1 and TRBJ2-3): KAGVTQTPRYLIKTRGQQVTLSCSPISGHRSVSWYQQTPGQGLQFLFEYFSETQRNKGNFPGRFSGRQFSNSRSEMNVSTLELGDSALYLCASSRTGTDTQYFGPGTRLTVL.

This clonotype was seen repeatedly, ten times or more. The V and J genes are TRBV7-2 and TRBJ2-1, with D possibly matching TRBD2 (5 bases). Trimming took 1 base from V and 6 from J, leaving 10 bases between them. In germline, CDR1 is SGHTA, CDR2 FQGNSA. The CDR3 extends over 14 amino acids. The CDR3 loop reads CASSLGPSRNEQFF. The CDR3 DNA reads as TGTGCCAGCAGCTTAGGGCCTAGCCGCAATGAGCAGTTCTTC.

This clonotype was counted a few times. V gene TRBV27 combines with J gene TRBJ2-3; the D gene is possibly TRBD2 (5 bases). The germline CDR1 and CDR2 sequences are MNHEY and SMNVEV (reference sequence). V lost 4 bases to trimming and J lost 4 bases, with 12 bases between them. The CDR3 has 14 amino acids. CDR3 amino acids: CASSSMGAADTQYF. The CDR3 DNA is TGTGCCAGCAGTTCGATGGGAGCTGCAGATACGCAGTATTTT.

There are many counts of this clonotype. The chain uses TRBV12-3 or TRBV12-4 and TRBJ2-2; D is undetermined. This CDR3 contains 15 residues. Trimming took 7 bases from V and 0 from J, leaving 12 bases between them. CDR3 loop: CASILRQSNTGELFF. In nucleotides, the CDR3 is TGTGCCAGCATCCTAAGGCAGTCGAACACCGGGGAGCTGTTTTTT.

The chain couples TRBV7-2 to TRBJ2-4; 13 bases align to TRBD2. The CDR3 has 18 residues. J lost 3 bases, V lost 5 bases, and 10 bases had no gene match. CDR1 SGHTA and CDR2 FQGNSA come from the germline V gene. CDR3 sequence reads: CASSPWTSGSVGKNIQYF. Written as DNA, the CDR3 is TGTGCCAGCAGCCCGTGGACTAGCGGGAGTGTAGGCAAAAACATTCAGTACTTC.

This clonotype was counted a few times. The CDR3 DNA reads as TGTGCCAGCAGTAAAGGAGGGGAAGGCTACACCTTC. Translation gives CASSKGGEGYTF. The J gene is TRBJ1-2, the V gene TRBV2; TRBD1 might be the D (5 bases). The CDR3 totals 12 residues. CDR1 and CDR2 from the germline V gene are SNHLY and FYNNEI. The V end lost 5 bases, the J end lost 8 bases, and 12 bases lay between the germline ends. Full variable domain (missing parts from reference TRBV2 and TRBJ1-2): EPEVTQTPSHQVTQMGQEVILRCVPISNHLYFYWYRQILGQKVEFLVSFYNNEISEKSEIFDDQFSVERPDGSNFTLKIRSTKLEDSAMYFCASSKGGEGYTFGSGTRLTVV.

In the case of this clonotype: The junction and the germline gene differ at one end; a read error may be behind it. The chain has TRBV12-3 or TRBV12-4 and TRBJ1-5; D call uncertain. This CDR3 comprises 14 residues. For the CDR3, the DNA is TGTGTCAGCAGTTATGGGGATAAGTACCAGCCCCAGCATTTT. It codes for CVSSYGDKYQPQHF.

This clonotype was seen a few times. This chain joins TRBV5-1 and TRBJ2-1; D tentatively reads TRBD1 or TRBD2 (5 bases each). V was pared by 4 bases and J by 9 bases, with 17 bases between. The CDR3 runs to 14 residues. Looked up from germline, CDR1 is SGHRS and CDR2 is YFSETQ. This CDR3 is CASSAGTKGGEQFF. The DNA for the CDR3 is TGCGCCAGCAGCGCCGGGACGAAGGGTGGTGAGCAGTTCTTC.